This T cell receptor beta chain was documented in a study of blood T cell repertoires in COVID-19. In the study overall: PBMCs, B-cell-depleted T cells, or T cells were the source of the cDNA or gDNA that made up the material.

TCRdb's copy holds only in-frame clones and misses some; the assay was immunoSEQ multiplex PCR. The sample holds under 55,000 clones, about nine tenths seen once. The CDR3 is 15 amino acids. V was pared by 6 bases and J by 3 bases, with 8 bases of the junction left unmatched. Germline-derived CDR1 and CDR2 are SGHAT and FQNNGV. This sequence was found in a human donor in a cohort sampled during active COVID-19. This sequence joins TRBV11-2 and TRBJ2-1; 7 bases are shared with TRBD1. Sequencing input: peripheral blood. The CDR3 loop reads CASRSGGSIYNEQFF. The CDR3 nucleotides read TGTGCCAGCAGATCAGGGGGTTCCATCTACAATGAGCAGTTCTTC.